This TCR beta chain originates from a study of cytomegalovirus exposure and HLA in healthy donors. Study-wide results and caveats: TCR beta sequences reportedly predicted most subjects' HLA-A and HLA-B alleles accurately. In a later analysis, V- and J-gene trimming of beta chains associated with a DCLRE1C missense variant, replicated independently. The study put 150 to 200 TCR beta chains on its list as cytomegalovirus-associated.

Concerning this clone itself: Antigen unknown.

The ends lost 6 bases at V and 5 bases at J; junction bases unmatched: 4. The germline V gene has CDR1 MNHEY and CDR2 SMNVEV (reference sequence). There are 14 residues in the CDR3. In the PCR, 60 Vbeta and 13 Jbeta primers were used. Some clones are missing from TCRdb's copy, which holds only in-frame ones; the method was immunoSEQ multiplex PCR. Of tens of thousands of clones listed, roughly 73% were seen once; the top ten hold 2% to 2.5%. V and J are TRBV27 and TRBJ1-6; 7 positions agree with TRBD1. The sample taken for sequencing was PBMCs. The sequence was collected from a middle-aged man in good health and CMV-seronegative. CDR3 in amino acids: CASSYRGNNSPLHF. The DNA of the CDR3 is TGTGCCAGCAGCTACAGGGGAAATAATTCACCCCTCCACTTT.